This TCR beta chain was documented in a study of CD8+ T cells in alopecia areata. Study-level background: The drug, tofacitinib, lasted 6 to 18 months, followed by 6 months off drug. Study-level findings and limits: Scalp and blood samples kept many expanded lesional clones throughout tofacitinib.

Treatment noted: oral pan-JAK inhibitor, 5-10 mg twice daily. Reverse transcribed after extraction, RNA yielded cDNA as the sequencing template. Repertoires were generated with immunoSEQ multiplex PCR, while TCRdb's copy carries only in-frame clones and drops some. This sample has hundreds of thousands of clones, with approximately 60% found just once. CDR1 is MNHEY, CDR2 SMNVEV, per germline (reference sequence). This CDR3 spans 13 amino acids. Between the trimmed V and J ends, which lost 2 bases and 3 bases, there was a span of 5 bases. As concerns this clone: Antigen unknown.

This clonotype was sampled from a human donor with alopecia areata. Source: CD4+ T cells sorted from blood, taken around week 54, from a patient treated with tofacitinib. This chain joins TRBV27 and TRBJ2-1, with D uncertain. CDR3 bases: TGTGCCAGCAGTTTAAAAGTCTACAATGAGCAGTTCTTC. It specifies CASSLKVYNEQFF.